Below are 6 T cell receptor beta chains sequenced from a single sample in a study of beta chain features in type 1 diabetes. Expressed TCRB transcripts were sequenced, since all the RNA that had been isolated was reverse transcribed. Profiling relied on immunoSEQ multiplex PCR, and the TCRdb table lists in-frame clones only, not all of them. Here the sample spans approximately 200,000 clones, about 10% being singletons. The sample taken for sequencing was naive CD4+ T cells from blood. These receptors all come from a woman under 30 in good health.

The chain uses TRBV4-2 and TRBJ2-3; TRBD2 aligns across 8 bases. V lost 4 bases to trimming and J lost 6 bases; unmatched junction nucleotides: 9. The CDR3 contains 15 residues. Germline CDR1 LGHNA, CDR2 YNFKEQ. CDR3 loop: CASSPPAGAGDTQYF. The CDR3 coding sequence is TGTGCCAGCAGCCCCCCAGCGGGGGCAGGGGATACGCAGTATTTT.

This clone was recorded at least ten times. V usage is TRBV5-1 and J usage is TRBJ2-4; TRBD1 agrees at 8 bases. The CDR3 covers 13 residues. Germline assignment: CDR1 SGHRS and CDR2 YFSETQ. V shed 4 bases, J shed 6 bases, and the junction held 3 bases outside the gene matches. CDR3 sequence (DNA): TGCGCCAGCAGCCTTGGACAGGGAAACATTCAGTACTTC. Translation gives CASSLGQGNIQYF.

This clone was seen only a few times. This chain uses TRBV11-3 with TRBJ1-2; perhaps TRBD1 as D (6 bases). Trimming pared 5 bases from V and 8 bases from J, leaving 15 bases between. CDR1 is SGHNT and CDR2 is YENEEA in the germline V gene. This CDR3 has 13 residues. The CDR3 is CASSPYRVGGYTF. The CDR3 DNA sequence: TGTGCCAGCAGCCCATACAGGGTTGGCGGCTACACCTTC.

The chain joins TRBV6-6 to TRBJ1-1, with a tentative D call TRBD1 (6 bases). Germline V gene lookup returns CDR1 MNHNY and CDR2 SVGAGI (reference sequence). Between the trimmed V and J ends, which lost 4 bases and 14 bases, there was a span of 14 bases. The length of the CDR3 is 11 residues. The DNA for the CDR3 is TGTGCCAGCAGTTTCCGGGACACTCTGTTCTTT. This translates into CASSFRDTLFF.

In this sample, this clone turned up a few times. The chain's CDR3 is CASSLLATSSYNEQFF. In DNA form, the CDR3 reads TGCGCCAGCAGCTTACTAGCGACTAGCTCCTACAATGAGCAGTTCTTC. This chain joins TRBV5-1 and TRBJ2-1; 7 positions agree with TRBD2. Germline-derived CDR1 and CDR2 are SGHRS and YFSETQ. CDR3 length: 16 residues. Trimming took 2 bases from V and 0 from J; bases not matched to a gene: 5.

This clone was seen more than once but under ten times. The chain combines TRBV2 with TRBJ2-1, with 9 bases aligning to TRBD2. The CDR3 consists of 13 residues. Germline V gives CDR1 SNHLY, CDR2 FYNNEI. J gave up 7 bases and V 8 bases, and 6 bases lay outside the gene matches. CDR3 region: CASSAGGQNEQFF. CDR3 DNA sequence: TGTGCCAGCTCTGCGGGGGGGCAAAATGAGCAGTTCTTC.